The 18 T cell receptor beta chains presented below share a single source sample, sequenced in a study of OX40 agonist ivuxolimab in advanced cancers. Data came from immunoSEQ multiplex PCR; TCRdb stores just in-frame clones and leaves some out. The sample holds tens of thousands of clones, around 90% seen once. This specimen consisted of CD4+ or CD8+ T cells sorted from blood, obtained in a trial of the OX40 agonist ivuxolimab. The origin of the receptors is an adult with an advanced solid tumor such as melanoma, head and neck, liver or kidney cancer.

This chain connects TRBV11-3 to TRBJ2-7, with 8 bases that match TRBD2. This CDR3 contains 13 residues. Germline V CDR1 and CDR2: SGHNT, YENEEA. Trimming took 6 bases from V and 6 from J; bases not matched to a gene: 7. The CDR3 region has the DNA TGTGCCAGCAGGAAAGCGGGAGTACGCGAGCAGTACTTC. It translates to CASRKAGVREQYF.

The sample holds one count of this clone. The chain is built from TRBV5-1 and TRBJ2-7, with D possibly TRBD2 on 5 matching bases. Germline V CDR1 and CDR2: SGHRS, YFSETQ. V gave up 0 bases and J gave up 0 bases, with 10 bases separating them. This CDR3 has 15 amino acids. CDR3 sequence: CASSLERGSSYEQYF. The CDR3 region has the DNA TGCGCCAGCAGCTTGGAGAGAGGGTCCTCCTACGAGCAGTACTTC. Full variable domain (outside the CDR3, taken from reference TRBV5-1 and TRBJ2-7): KAGVTQTPRYLIKTRGQQVTLSCSPISGHRSVSWYQQTPGQGLQFLFEYFSETQRNKGNFPGRFSGRQFSNSRSEMNVSTLELGDSALYLCASSLERGSSYEQYFGPGTRLTVT.

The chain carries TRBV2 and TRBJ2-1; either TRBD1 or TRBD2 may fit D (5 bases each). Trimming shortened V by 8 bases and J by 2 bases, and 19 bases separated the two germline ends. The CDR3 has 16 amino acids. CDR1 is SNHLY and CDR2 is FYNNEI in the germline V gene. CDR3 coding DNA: TGTGCCAGCTGTGTGGGGGACGGGGTTGCCTACAATGAGCAGTTCTTC. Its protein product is CASCVGDGVAYNEQFF. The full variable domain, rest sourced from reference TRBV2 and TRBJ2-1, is EPEVTQTPSHQVTQMGQEVILRCVPISNHLYFYWYRQILGQKVEFLVSFYNNEISEKSEIFDDQFSVERPDGSNFTLKIRSTKLEDSAMYFCASCVGDGVAYNEQFFGPGTRLTVL.

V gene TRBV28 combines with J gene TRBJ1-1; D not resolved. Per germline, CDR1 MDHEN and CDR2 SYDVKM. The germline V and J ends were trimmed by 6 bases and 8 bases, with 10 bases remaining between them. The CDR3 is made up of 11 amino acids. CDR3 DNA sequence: TGTGCCAGCAGCCCGGCCACCGAAGCTTTCTTT. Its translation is CASSPATEAFF.

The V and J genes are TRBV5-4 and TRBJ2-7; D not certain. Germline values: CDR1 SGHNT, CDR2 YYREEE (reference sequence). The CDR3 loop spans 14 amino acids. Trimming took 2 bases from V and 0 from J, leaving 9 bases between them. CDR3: CASSLGDSSYEQYF. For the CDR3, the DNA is TGTGCCAGCAGCTTAGGTGATTCCTCCTACGAGCAGTACTTC.

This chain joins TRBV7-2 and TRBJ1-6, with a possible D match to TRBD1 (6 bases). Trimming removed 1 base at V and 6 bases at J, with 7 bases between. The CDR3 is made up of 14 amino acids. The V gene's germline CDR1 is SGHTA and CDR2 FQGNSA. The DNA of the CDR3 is TGTGCCAGCAGCTTAGTGGACAGTAATTCACCCCTCCACTTT. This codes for CASSLVDSNSPLHF. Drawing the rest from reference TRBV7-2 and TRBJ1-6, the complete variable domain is GAGVSQSPSNKVTEKGKDVELRCDPISGHTALYWYRQSLGQGLEFLIYFQGNSAPDKSGLPSDRFSAERTGGSVSTLTIQRTQQEDSAVYLCASSLVDSNSPLHFGNGTRLTVT.

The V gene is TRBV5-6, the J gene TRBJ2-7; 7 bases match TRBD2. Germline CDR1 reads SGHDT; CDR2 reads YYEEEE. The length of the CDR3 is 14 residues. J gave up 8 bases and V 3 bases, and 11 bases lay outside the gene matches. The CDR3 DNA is TGTGCCAGCAGCTCACTAGGGGAGGGAAGGCAGCAGTACTTC. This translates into CASSSLGEGRQQYF.

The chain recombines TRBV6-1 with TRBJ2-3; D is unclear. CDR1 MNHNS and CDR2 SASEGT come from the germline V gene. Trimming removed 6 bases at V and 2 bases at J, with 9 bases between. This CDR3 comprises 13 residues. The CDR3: CASRRSITDTQYF. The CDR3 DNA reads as TGTGCCAGCAGACGGTCCATCACAGATACGCAGTATTTT.

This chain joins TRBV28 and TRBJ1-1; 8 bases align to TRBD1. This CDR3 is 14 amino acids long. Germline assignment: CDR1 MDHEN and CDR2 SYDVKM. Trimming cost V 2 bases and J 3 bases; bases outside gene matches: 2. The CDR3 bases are TGTGCCAGCAGTTTAGGGGACAGGTACACTGAAGCTTTCTTT. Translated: CASSLGDRYTEAFF.

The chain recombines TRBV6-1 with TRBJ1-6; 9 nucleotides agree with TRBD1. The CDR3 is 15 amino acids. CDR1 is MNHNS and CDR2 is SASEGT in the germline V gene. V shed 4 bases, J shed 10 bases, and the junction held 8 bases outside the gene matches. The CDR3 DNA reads TGTGCCAGCAGTGGCCCACAGGGGGCAGGATCACCCCTCCACTTT. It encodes CASSGPQGAGSPLHF.

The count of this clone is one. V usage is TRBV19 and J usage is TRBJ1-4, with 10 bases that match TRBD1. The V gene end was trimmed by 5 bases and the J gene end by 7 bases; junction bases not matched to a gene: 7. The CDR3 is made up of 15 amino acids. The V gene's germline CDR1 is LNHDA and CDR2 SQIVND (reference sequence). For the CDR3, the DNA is TGTGCCAGTAGTCCACCGGGACAGGGGACTGAAAAACTGTTTTTT. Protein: CASSPPGQGTEKLFF.

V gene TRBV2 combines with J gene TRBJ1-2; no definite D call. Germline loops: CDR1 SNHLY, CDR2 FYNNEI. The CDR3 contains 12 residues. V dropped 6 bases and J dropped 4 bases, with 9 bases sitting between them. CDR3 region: CASSSEVYGYTF. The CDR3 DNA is TGTGCCAGCAGCAGTGAGGTCTATGGCTACACCTTC.

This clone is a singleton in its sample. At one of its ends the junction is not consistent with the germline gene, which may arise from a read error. As DNA, the CDR3 is TGTGCCAGCAGCAACACCCCTGAAGAACTGTTTTTT. Residues: CASSNTPEELFF. The genes are TRBV6-5 and TRBJ1-4; D is uncertain. Germline V gene data show CDR1 as MNHEY and CDR2 as SVGAGI. This CDR3 has 12 amino acids.

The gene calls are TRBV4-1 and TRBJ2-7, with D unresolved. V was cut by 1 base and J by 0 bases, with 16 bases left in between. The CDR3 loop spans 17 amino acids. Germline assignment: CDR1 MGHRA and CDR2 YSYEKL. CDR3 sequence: CASSQVKGGLSSYEQYF. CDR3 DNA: TGCGCCAGCAGCCAAGTTAAGGGCGGTCTGAGCTCCTACGAGCAGTACTTC.

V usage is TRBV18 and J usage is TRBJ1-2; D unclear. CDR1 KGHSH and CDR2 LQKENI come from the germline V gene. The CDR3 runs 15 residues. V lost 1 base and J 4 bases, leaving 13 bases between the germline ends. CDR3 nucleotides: TGTGCCAGCTCACCACGGCAGGTGGCTTTCTATGGCTACACCTTC. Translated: CASSPRQVAFYGYTF. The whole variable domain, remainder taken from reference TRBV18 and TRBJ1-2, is NAGVMQNPRHLVRRRGQEARLRCSPMKGHSHVYWYRQLPEEGLKFMVYLQKENIIDESGMPKERFSAEFPKEGPSILRIQQVVRGDSAAYFCASSPRQVAFYGYTFGSGTRLTVV.

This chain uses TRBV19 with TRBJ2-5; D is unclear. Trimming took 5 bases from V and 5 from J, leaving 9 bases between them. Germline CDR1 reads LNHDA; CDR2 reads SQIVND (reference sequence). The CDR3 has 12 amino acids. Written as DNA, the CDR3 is TGTGCCAGTAGTCAGTCGTGGGAGACCCAGTACTTC. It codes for CASSQSWETQYF. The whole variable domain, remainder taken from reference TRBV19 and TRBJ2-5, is DGGITQSPKYLFRKEGQNVTLSCEQNLNHDAMYWYRQDPGQGLRLIYYSQIVNDFQKGDIAEGYSVSREKKESFPLTVTSAQKNPTAFYLCASSQSWETQYFGPGTRLLVL.

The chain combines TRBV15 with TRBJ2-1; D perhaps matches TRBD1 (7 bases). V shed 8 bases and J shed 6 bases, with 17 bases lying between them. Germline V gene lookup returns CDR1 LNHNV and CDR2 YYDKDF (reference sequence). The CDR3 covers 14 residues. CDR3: CATRGGGAPNEQFF. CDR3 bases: TGTGCCACCCGAGGAGGGGGCGCCCCCAATGAGCAGTTCTTC.

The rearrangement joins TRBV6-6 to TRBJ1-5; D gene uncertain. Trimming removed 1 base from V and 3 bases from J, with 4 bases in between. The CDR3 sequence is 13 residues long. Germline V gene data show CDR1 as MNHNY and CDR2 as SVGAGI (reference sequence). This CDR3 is CASSYWVNQPQHF. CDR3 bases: TGTGCCAGCAGTTACTGGGTCAATCAGCCCCAGCATTTT.